This T cell receptor (beta chain) was sequenced for a study of long-term antiretroviral therapy in people with HIV. Study findings and constraints: At every time point, clones expanded before ART dominated the repertoire.

At survey level, the immunoSEQ assay was run in its v3.0 version. This table comes from immunoSEQ multiplex PCR, and its TCRdb copy is limited to in-frame clones, with some not included. Of around 29,000 clones in the sample, around nine tenths were seen once. Note on this clone: The target antigen is unknown.

This CDR3 contains 14 residues. Germline V gene lookup returns CDR1 LNHDA and CDR2 SQIVND (reference sequence). V was shortened by 4 bases and J by 8 bases, with 15 bases between the two germline ends. The sample was unsorted PBMCs, taken 1.1 years after starting antiretroviral therapy. This chain uses TRBV19 with TRBJ2-1; D gene ambiguous. The TCR sequence derives from a man aged 18 to 30 with HIV. The CDR3 nucleotides are TGTGCCAGTAGTACCATCCCCGGGTTCCATGAGCAGTTCTTC. Translation gives CASSTIPGFHEQFF.